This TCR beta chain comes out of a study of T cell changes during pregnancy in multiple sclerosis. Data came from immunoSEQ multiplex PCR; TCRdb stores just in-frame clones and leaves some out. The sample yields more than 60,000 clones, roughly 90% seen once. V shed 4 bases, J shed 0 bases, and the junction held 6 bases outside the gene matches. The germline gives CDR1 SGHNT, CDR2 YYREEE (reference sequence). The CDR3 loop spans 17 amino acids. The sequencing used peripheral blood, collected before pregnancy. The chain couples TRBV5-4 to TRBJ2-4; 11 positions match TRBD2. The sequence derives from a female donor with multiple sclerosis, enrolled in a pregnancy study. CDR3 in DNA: TGTGCCAGCAGCCGGACACTAGCGGGGGTAGCCAAAAACATTCAGTACTTC. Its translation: CASSRTLAGVAKNIQYF.